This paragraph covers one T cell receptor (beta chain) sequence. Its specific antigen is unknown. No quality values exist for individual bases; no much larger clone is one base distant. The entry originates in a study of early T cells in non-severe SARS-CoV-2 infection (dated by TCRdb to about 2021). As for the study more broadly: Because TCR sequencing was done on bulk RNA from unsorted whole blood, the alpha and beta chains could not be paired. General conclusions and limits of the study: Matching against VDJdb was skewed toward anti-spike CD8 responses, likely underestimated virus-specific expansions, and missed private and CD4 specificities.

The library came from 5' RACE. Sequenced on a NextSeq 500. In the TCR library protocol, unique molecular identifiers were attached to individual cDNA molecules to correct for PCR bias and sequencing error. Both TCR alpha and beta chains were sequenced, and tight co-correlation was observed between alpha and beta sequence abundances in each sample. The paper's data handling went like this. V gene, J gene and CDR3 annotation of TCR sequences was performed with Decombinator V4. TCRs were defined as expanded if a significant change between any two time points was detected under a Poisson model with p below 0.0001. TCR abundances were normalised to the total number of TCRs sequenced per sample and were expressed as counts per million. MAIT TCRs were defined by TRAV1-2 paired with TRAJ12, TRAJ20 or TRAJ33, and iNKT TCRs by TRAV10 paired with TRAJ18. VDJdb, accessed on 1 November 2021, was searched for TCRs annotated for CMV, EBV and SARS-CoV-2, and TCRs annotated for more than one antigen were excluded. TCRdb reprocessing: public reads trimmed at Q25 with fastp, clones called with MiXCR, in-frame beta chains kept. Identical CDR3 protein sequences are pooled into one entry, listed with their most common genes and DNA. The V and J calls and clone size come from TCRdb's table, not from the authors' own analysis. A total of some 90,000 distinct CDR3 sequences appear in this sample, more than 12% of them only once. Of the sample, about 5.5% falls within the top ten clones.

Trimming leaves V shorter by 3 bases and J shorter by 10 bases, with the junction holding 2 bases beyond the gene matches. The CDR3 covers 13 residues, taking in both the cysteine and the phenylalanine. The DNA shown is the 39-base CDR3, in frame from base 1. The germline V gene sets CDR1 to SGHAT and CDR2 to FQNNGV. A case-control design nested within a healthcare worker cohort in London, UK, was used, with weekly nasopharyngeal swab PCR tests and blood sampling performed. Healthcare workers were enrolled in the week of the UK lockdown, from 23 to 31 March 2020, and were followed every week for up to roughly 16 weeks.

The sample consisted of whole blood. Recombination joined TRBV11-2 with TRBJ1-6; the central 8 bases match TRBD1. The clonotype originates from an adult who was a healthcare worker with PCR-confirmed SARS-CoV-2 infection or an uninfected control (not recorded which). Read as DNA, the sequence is TGTGCCAGCAGCTTGGCAGGGGGCTCACCCCTCCACTTT. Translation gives CASSLAGGSPLHF.